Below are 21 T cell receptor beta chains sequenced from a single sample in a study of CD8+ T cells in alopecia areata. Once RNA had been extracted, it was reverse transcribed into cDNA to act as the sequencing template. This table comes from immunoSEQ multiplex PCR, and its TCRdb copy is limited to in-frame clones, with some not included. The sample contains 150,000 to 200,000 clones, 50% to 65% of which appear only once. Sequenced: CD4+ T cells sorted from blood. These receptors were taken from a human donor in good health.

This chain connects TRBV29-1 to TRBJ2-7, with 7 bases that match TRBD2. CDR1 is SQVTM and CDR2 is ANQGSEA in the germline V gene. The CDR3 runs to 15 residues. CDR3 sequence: CAADGRASGSYEQYF. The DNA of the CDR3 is TGCGCGGCCGATGGAAGGGCTAGCGGCTCCTACGAGCAGTACTTC.

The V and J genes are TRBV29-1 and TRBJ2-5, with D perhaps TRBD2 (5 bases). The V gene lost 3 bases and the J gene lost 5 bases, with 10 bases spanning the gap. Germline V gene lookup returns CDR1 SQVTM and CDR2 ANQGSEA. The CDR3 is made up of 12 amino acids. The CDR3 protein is CSVDSSRETQYF. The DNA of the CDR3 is TGCAGCGTTGATTCTAGCAGGGAGACCCAGTACTTC.

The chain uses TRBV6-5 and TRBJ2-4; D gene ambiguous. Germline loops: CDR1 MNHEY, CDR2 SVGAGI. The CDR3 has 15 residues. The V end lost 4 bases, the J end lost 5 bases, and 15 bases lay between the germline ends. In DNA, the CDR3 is TGTGCCAGCAGTTTAACGGCAGGCCGACAAAACATTCAGTACTTC. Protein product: CASSLTAGRQNIQYF.

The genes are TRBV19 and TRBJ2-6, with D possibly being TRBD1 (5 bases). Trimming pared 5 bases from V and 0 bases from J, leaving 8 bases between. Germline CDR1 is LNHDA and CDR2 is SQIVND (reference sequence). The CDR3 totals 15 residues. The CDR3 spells CASSYRSSGANVLTF. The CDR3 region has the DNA TGTGCCAGTAGTTACAGGTCCTCTGGGGCCAACGTCCTGACTTTC. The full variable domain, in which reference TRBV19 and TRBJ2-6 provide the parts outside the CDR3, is DGGITQSPKYLFRKEGQNVTLSCEQNLNHDAMYWYRQDPGQGLRLIYYSQIVNDFQKGDIAEGYSVSREKKESFPLTVTSAQKNPTAFYLCASSYRSSGANVLTFGAGSRLTVL.

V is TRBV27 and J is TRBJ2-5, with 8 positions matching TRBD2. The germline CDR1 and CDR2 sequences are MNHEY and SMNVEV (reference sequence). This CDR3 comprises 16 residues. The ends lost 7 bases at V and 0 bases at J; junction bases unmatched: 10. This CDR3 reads CASKVRASGYQETQYF. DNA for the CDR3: TGTGCCAGCAAAGTCAGGGCTAGCGGGTACCAAGAGACCCAGTACTTC.

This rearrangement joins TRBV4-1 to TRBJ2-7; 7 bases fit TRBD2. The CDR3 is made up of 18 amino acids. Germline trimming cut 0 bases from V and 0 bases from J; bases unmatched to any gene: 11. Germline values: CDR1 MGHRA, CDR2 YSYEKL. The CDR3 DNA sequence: TGCGCCAGCAGCCAAGATCAATCACGGGGCGGGAGCTCCTACGAGCAGTACTTC. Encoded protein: CASSQDQSRGGSSYEQYF.

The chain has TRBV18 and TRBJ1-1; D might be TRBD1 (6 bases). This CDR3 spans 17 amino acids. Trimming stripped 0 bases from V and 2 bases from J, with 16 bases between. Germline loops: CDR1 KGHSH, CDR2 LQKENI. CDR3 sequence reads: CASSPPRAGTRNTEAFF. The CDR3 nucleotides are TGTGCCAGCTCACCACCGAGGGCCGGGACAAGAAACACTGAAGCTTTCTTT.

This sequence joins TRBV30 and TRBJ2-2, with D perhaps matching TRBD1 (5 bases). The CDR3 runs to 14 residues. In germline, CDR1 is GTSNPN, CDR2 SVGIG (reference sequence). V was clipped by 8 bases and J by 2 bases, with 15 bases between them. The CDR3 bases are TGTGCCGTCGGAAGGGGCCTTAACACCGGGGAGCTGTTTTTT. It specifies CAVGRGLNTGELFF.

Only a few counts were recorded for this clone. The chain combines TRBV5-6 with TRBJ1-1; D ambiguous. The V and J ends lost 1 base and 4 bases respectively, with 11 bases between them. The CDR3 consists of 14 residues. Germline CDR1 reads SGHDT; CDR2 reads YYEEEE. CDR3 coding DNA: TGTGCCAGCAGCTTGCCCCTCCGAAGCACTGAAGCTTTCTTT. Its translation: CASSLPLRSTEAFF.

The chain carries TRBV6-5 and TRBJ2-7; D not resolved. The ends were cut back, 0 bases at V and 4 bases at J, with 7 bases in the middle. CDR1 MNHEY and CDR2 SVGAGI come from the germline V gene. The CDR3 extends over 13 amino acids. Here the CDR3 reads CASSYSGLYEQYF. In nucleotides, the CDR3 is TGTGCCAGCAGTTACTCGGGGTTGTACGAGCAGTACTTC.

CDR3 residues: CATSRGEETQYF. The CDR3 coding sequence is TGTGCCACCAGCAGAGGGGAAGAGACCCAGTACTTC. The rearrangement uses TRBV15 and TRBJ2-5; no clear D. CDR1 LNHNV and CDR2 YYDKDF come from the germline V gene (reference sequence). Between the trimmed V and J ends, which lost 1 base and 3 bases, there was a span of 3 bases. CDR3 length: 12 residues.

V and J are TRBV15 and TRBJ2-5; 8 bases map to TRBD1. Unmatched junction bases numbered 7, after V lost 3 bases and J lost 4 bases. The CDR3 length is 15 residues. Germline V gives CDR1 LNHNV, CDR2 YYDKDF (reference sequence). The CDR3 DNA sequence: TGTGCCACCAGCAGTGGTGACAGGGGAAGAGAGACCCAGTACTTC. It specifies CATSSGDRGRETQYF.

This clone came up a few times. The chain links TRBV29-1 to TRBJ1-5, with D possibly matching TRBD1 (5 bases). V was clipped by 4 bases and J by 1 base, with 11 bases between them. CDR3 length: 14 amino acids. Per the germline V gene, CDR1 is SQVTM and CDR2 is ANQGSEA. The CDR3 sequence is CSVVGDGSNQPQHF. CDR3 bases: TGCAGCGTTGTGGGGGACGGAAGCAATCAGCCCCAGCATTTT.

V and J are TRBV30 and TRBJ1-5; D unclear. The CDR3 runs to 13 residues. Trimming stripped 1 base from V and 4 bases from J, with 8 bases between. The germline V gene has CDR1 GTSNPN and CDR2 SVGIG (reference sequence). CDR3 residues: CAWSDGANQPQHF. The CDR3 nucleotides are TGTGCCTGGAGTGACGGAGCGAATCAGCCCCAGCATTTT.

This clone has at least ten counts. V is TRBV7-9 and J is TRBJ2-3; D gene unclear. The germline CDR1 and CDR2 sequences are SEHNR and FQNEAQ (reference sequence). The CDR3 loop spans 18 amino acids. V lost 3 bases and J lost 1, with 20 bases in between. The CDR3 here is CASSFPPFGRWGTDTQYF. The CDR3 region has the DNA TGTGCCAGCAGCTTCCCCCCCTTCGGGCGATGGGGCACAGATACGCAGTATTTT.

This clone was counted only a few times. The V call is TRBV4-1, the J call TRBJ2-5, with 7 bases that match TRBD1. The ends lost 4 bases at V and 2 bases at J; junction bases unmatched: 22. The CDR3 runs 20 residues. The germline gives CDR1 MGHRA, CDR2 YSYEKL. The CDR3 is CASSPLGLVNRGVRQETQYF. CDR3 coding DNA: TGCGCCAGCAGCCCTTTAGGGCTTGTGAACAGGGGCGTGAGACAAGAGACCCAGTACTTC.

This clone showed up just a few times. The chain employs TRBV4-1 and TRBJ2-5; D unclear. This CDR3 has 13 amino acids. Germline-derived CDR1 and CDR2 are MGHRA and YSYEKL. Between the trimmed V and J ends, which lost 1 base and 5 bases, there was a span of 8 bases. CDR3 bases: TGCGCCAGCAGCCAAGGACCCCTCGAGACCCAGTACTTC. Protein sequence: CASSQGPLETQYF.

CDR3 nucleotide sequence: TGTGCCAGCAACCGGGAAGGGCTGTTTTTT. Its translation: CASNREGLFF. The rearrangement joins TRBV7-9 to TRBJ2-2; TRBD2 might be the D (5 bases). Between the trimmed V and J ends, which lost 7 bases and 13 bases, there was a span of 10 bases. The CDR3 totals 10 residues. Germline values: CDR1 SEHNR, CDR2 FQNEAQ (reference sequence). Using reference TRBV7-9 and TRBJ2-2 for the parts outside the CDR3, the full variable domain is DTGVSQNPRHKITKRGQNVTFRCDPISEHNRLYWYRQTLGQGPEFLTYFQNEAQLEKSRLLSDRFSAERPKGSFSTLEIQRTEQGDSAMYLCASNREGLFFGEGSRLTVL.

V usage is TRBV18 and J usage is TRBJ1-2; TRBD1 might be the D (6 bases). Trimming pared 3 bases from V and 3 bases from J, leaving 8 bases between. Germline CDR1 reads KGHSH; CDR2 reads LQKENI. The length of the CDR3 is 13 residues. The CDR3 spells CASSPGADYGYTF. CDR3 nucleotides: TGTGCCAGCTCACCGGGGGCCGACTATGGCTACACCTTC.

The CDR3 reads CASSPFPKRRGSQYF. The CDR3 coding sequence is TGTGCCAGCAGCCCTTTTCCCAAGCGGCGAGGGTCCCAGTACTTC. This sequence joins TRBV7-2 and TRBJ2-5; D perhaps matches TRBD2 (5 bases). The CDR3 has 15 amino acids. V was shortened by 5 bases and J by 9 bases, with 22 bases between the two germline ends. From germline, CDR1 is SGHTA and CDR2 FQGNSA.

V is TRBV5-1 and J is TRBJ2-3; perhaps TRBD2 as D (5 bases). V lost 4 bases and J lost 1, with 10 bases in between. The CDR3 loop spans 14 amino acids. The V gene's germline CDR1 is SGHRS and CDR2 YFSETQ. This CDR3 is CASSRGSGTDTQYF. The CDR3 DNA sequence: TGCGCCAGCAGCAGAGGGAGTGGCACAGATACGCAGTATTTT.